The rows below give T cell receptor beta chains drawn from one sample of a study of regulatory T cells in long-lasting Graves disease. TCRdb passed the multiplex PCR reads through MiXCR, listing each CDR3 protein once. Of about 460,000 distinct CDR3 sequences listed, less than 25% were seen once; the top ten hold about an eighth. The sequencing here drew on peripheral blood mononuclear cells (PBMCs), taken when the disease was refractory, from a patient treated with antithyroid drugs. The receptors stem from a female donor with Graves disease. The CDR3 runs from the conserved cysteine through the conserved F or W. The D gene is left open where the match is weak. Clone size is given for some rows only: seen once, a few or many times, or a class if the clone is expanded.

J: TRBJ1-6
V: TRBV7-3
size: NA
D: NA
CDR3: CASSLPGSGSRLHF
DNA: TGTGCCAGCAGCTTACCAGGGTCAGGCTCACGCCTCCACTTT

J: TRBJ2-2
V: TRBV19
size: NA
D: NA
CDR3: CASEEGANTGELFF
DNA: TGTGCCAGTGAGGAGGGGGCGAACACCGGGGAGCTGTTTTTT

J: TRBJ2-5
V: TRBV11-3
size: many
D: NA
CDR3: CASSLGGGGLKETQYF
DNA: TGTGCCAGCAGCTTAGGCGGAGGGGGGTTGAAGGAGACCCAGTACTTC

J: TRBJ1-2
V: TRBV12-3/TRBV12-4
size: many
D: NA
CDR3: CASSQQENYGYTF
DNA: TGTGCCAGCAGTCAACAGGAAAACTATGGCTACACCTTC

J: TRBJ1-3
V: TRBV12-5
size: many
D: NA
CDR3: CASGLVLGFGNTIYF
DNA: TGTGCTAGTGGTTTGGTACTCGGGTTTGGAAACACCATATATTTT

J: TRBJ2-1
V: TRBV7-3
size: few
D: TRBD2
CDR3: CASSPGLADNEQFF
DNA: TGTGCCAGCAGCCCGGGACTAGCAGACAATGAGCAGTTCTTC

J: TRBJ1-5
V: TRBV11-2
size: many
D: NA
CDR3: CASSLAVGQPQHF
DNA: TGTGCCAGCAGCTTAGCTGTGGGGCAGCCCCAGCATTTT

J: TRBJ2-2
V: TRBV11-2
size: few
D: TRBD2
CDR3: CASSFRSSGSNTGELFF
DNA: TGTGCCAGCAGCTTTCGGTCTAGCGGTTCGAACACCGGGGAGCTGTTTTTT

J: TRBJ1-1
V: TRBV6-2/TRBV6-3
size: few
D: NA
CDR3: CASSFQALNTEAFF
DNA: TGTGCCAGCAGTTTTCAGGCTTTGAACACTGAAGCTTTCTTT

J: TRBJ2-7
V: TRBV20-1
size: few
D: NA
CDR3: CSPRASDYEQYF
DNA: TGCAGCCCGAGGGCTTCGGACTACGAGCAGTACTTC

J: TRBJ2-7
V: TRBV6-1
size: NA
D: TRBD1
CDR3: CASSRLGGQSYEQYF
DNA: TGTGCCAGCAGCCGCCTTGGGGGACAGTCTTACGAGCAGTACTTC

J: TRBJ1-2
V: TRBV25-1
size: few
D: TRBD1
CDR3: CASSEYSAGQGSTGYTF
DNA: TGTGCCAGCAGTGAATATAGTGCGGGACAGGGTAGTACTGGCTACACCTTC

J: TRBJ2-7
V: TRBV6-2/TRBV6-3
size: many
D: TRBD1
CDR3: CASSYQTGGAQQYF
DNA: TGTGCCAGCAGTTACCAGACAGGGGGCGCCCAGCAGTACTTC

J: TRBJ2-5
V: TRBV29-1
size: few
D: NA
CDR3: CSVPGQGGAWETQYF
DNA: TGCAGCGTTCCTGGTCAAGGGGGGGCTTGGGAGACCCAGTACTTC

J: TRBJ2-2
V: TRBV20-1
size: NA
D: NA
CDR3: CSAGPAFEGSTEELFF
DNA: TGCAGTGCTGGCCCCGCCTTTGAGGGCAGCACCGAGGAGCTGTTTTTT

J: TRBJ1-3
V: TRBV4-3
size: NA
D: NA
CDR3: CASSQDQTGSGNTIYF
DNA: TGCGCCAGCAGCCAAGATCAAACAGGGAGTGGAAACACCATATATTTT

J: TRBJ2-2
V: TRBV14
size: few
D: NA
CDR3: CASSQKIAELVTGELFF
DNA: TGTGCCAGCAGCCAAAAAATAGCCGAGCTTGTCACCGGGGAGCTGTTTTTT

J: TRBJ1-5
V: TRBV27
size: few
D: NA
CDR3: CASRTALNQPQHF
DNA: TGTGCCAGCAGGACCGCTCTAAATCAGCCCCAGCATTTT